The present T cell receptor beta chain was sequenced within a study of T cell responses to AZD1222 COVID-19 vaccine (dated by TCRdb to the early 2020s). Background on the whole study: AZD1222 recipients with second doses at about 4 weeks or about 12 weeks were pooled, because spike-specific TCR depth and breadth did not differ between schedules. TCR sequencing covered some 240 trial participants: around 210 given two doses of AZD1222 and approximately 25 given two doses of MenACWY control vaccine. Enrollment into the trials was organized by age into subgroups of 18-55, 56-69 and 70-plus years, and those subgroups contained roughly 160, 29 and 62 TCR-sequenced participants, respectively.

Trimming takes 1 base from V and 6 bases from J, and the germline ends sit 18 bases apart. From cysteine to phenylalanine, the CDR3 is 16 amino acids long. The entry retains the CDR3 DNA only, 48 bases that are in frame from base 1. Per the germline V gene, SGHDT is the CDR1 and YYEEEE is the CDR2. Study-level results and caveats: Only five to seven AZD1222 recipients were SARS-CoV-2 seropositive at baseline, limiting conclusions about previously exposed vaccinees. CD4 TCRs associated with the vaccine covered the entire spike protein, and the dominant responses were in regions 160-218 and 743-854. Participants were mostly white British, with more females than males. The authors suggested clonal diversity may have been underestimated. In the small 56-69-year group, the increase in depth fell short of significance, most likely because of low power. After two AZD1222 doses, spike-specific TCR breadth and depth were significantly higher than at day 0 and than in MenACWY recipients. Epitopes outside the regions mutated in the B.1.351 and B.1.1.7 variants were reportedly recognized by nearly half of the unique spike-specific TCRs. Because no day 14 peak-response samples were available, the repertoires could be characterized only after the peak T cell response.

Concerning this clone itself: The specificity of this receptor is unknown. No base qualities exist here, and no much larger clone lies one base off it.

The CDR3 regions of human TCRbeta chains were subjected to immunosequencing. Regarding the original processing steps: TCRs in the repertoires were matched against a reference library of SARS-CoV-2-specific TCRs that had been generated with the MIRA antigen-specificity platform. Breadth was defined as the fraction of unique TCRs that were SARS-CoV-2-associated, and depth was defined as the fraction of total T cells that were SARS-CoV-2-associated. Using the MIRA data, each spike-specific TCR was mapped to the spike region that the TCR reacts to and placed in a CD4 or CD8 class. Log10-transformed breadth and depth values were compared by one-way ANOVA with Sidak's multiple comparisons tests. As stored in TCRdb, this immuneACCESS dataset retains in-frame rearrangements with V and J assigned. A fraction of the clones does not appear; measured against another copy, unresolved V genes explain less than half of the discrepancy, and the remainder lacks a known reason. V and J calls and clone size are as listed in that table; D and trimming were resolved from the DNA. A total of 60,000 or so clones appear in this sample, around 84% of them only once. The top ten clones comprise 15% to 20% of the sample.

What the time point label conveys for this sample: baseline before first vaccination. Vaccinee samples were obtained from the UK trials COV001 and COV002, which included a single-blind randomized controlled phase 2/3 trial of AZD1222 (ChAdOx1 nCoV-19) in healthy adults. For TCRbeta chain sequencing, PBMC samples were collected from trial participants at day 0 and at day 28 after the second dose. This receptor was obtained from an adult in good health. Sample: peripheral blood, taken on day 0 of AZD1222 vaccination. In this chain, TRBV5-6 is recombined with TRBJ2-3; TRBD1 is possibly the D segment (6 matching bases). The nucleotide sequence is TGTGCCAGCAGCTTGAAATTGCAGGGGAGTTGGGATACGCAGTATTTT. It codes for CASSLKLQGSWDTQYF. Outside the CDR3, residues come from the reference TRBV5-6 and TRBJ2-3 proteins, so the full variable domain is: DAGVTQSPTHLIKTRGQQVTLRCSPKSGHDTVSWYQQALGQGPQFIFQYYEEEERQRGNFPDRFSGHQFPNYSSELNVNALLLGDSALYLCASSLKLQGSWDTQYFGPGTRLTVL.